These 18 T cell receptor beta chains were all obtained from the same sample, sequenced in a study of shared clonotypes between healthy human individuals. Produced via immunoSEQ multiplex PCR; TCRdb's table is partial and in-frame only. The repertoire holds 1.5 million to 1.9 million clones, nearly 99% seen once, with roughly 0.42% in the top ten. Material: naive CD4+ T cells sorted from blood. The subset here: CD45RA+ positively selected. The receptors shown here come from a man in his thirties or forties in good health.

This rearrangement joins TRBV2 to TRBJ2-7, with 10 bases matching TRBD1. Germline-derived CDR1 and CDR2 are SNHLY and FYNNEI. The CDR3 has 14 residues. V dropped 3 bases and J dropped 8; count of bases not matched to a gene: 7. The CDR3 spells CASSDWTGGRKQYF. For the CDR3, the DNA is TGTGCCAGCAGTGACTGGACAGGGGGGAGGAAGCAGTACTTC.

This clone was counted once. The rearrangement links TRBV2 to TRBJ1-2; 10 nucleotides align to TRBD1. The ends lost 6 bases at V and 6 bases at J; junction bases unmatched: 4. Germline CDR1 reads SNHLY; CDR2 reads FYNNEI. The CDR3 runs to 13 residues. The CDR3 region is CASSGQGVDGYTF. CDR3 bases: TGTGCCAGCAGCGGACAGGGGGTAGATGGCTACACCTTC.

This clone was detected only once. The chain is built from TRBV9 and TRBJ1-3, with D possibly matching TRBD1 (5 bases). CDR1 is SGDLS, CDR2 YYNGEE, per germline. This CDR3 region has 16 residues. V lost 3 bases and J 0 bases, leaving 13 bases between the germline ends. CDR3 sequence: CASSERGPNSGNTIYF. The CDR3 region has the DNA TGTGCCAGCAGCGAAAGGGGTCCCAACTCTGGAAACACCATATATTTT. Full variable domain (remainder filled in from reference TRBV9 and TRBJ1-3): DSGVTQTPKHLITATGQRVTLRCSPRSGDLSVYWYQQSLDQGLQFLIQYYNGEERAKGNILERFSAQQFPDLHSELNLSSLELGDSALYFCASSERGPNSGNTIYFGEGSWLTVV.

This clone was seen only once. The rearrangement links TRBV7-9 to TRBJ2-6; TRBD2 is a possible D gene (5 bases). CDR3 length: 17 residues. Germline-derived CDR1 and CDR2 are SEHNR and FQNEAQ (reference sequence). With 5 bases removed from V and 3 bases from J, the gap between germline ends came to 17 bases. CDR3: CASSLPLRGDGANVLTF. Written as DNA, the CDR3 is TGTGCCAGCAGCCTCCCCTTACGGGGAGATGGGGCCAACGTCCTGACTTTC.

A single count supports this clone. The CDR3 loop reads CASSLDGFRQDTDTQYF. In DNA form, the CDR3 reads TGCGCCAGCAGTTTAGACGGGTTCCGGCAGGACACAGATACGCAGTATTTT. The chain is built from TRBV4-1 and TRBJ2-3; D is unclear. The V gene's germline CDR1 is MGHRA and CDR2 YSYEKL. This CDR3 has 17 amino acids. Trimming pared 6 bases from V and 2 bases from J, leaving 21 bases between.

CDR3 DNA sequence: TGTGCCAGCACTCACCCGGGTAATTTGAGGCCCCAGCATTTT. This translates into CASTHPGNLRPQHF. This chain connects TRBV5-8 to TRBJ1-5; D gene ambiguous. V shed 6 bases and J shed 9 bases, with 19 bases lying between them. In germline, CDR1 is SGHTS, CDR2 YDEGEE. CDR3 length: 14 residues.

V gene TRBV18 combines with J gene TRBJ1-4; a possible D gene is TRBD1 (6 bases). Germline CDR1 reads KGHSH; CDR2 reads LQKENI. Trimming took off 1 base at V and 2 bases at J, with 11 bases between the two ends. The CDR3 covers 16 residues. The CDR3 protein is CASSPQQGRTNEKLFF. In DNA form, the CDR3 reads TGTGCCAGCTCACCACAACAGGGTCGGACTAATGAAAAACTGTTTTTT.

The chain couples TRBV2 to TRBJ2-1; D gene uncertain. Trimming took off 6 bases at V and 6 bases at J, with 18 bases between the two ends. Germline V gene lookup returns CDR1 SNHLY and CDR2 FYNNEI. This CDR3 is built from 15 residues. The CDR3 coding sequence is TGTGCCAGCAGCCTCGCCCGGACGATCACCAATGAGCAGTTCTTC. Translating it yields CASSLARTITNEQFF. The variable domain in full, with the rest retrieved from reference TRBV2 and TRBJ2-1, is EPEVTQTPSHQVTQMGQEVILRCVPISNHLYFYWYRQILGQKVEFLVSFYNNEISEKSEIFDDQFSVERPDGSNFTLKIRSTKLEDSAMYFCASSLARTITNEQFFGPGTRLTVL.

Concerning this clone itself: The sample has other DNA sequences that encode this CDR3 too. The V and J genes are TRBV9 and TRBJ2-5; the D is unclear. The V and J ends lost 0 bases and 4 bases respectively, with 7 bases between them. Germline V lookup: CDR1 SGDLS, CDR2 YYNGEE. The CDR3 has 13 residues. The CDR3 nucleotides read TGTGCCAGCAGCGTAGAGGGTGGAGAGACCCAGTACTTC. This gives the protein CASSVEGGETQYF.

This chain links TRBV2 with TRBJ2-1, with D perhaps given as TRBD1 or TRBD2 (5 bases each). The length of the CDR3 is 13 residues. Germline CDR1 SNHLY, CDR2 FYNNEI. Between the trimmed V and J ends, which lost 8 bases and 7 bases, there was a span of 15 bases. The chain's CDR3 is CASLGEWVNEQFF. As DNA, the CDR3 is TGTGCCAGCTTGGGGGAGTGGGTGAATGAGCAGTTCTTC.

The chain carries TRBV28 and TRBJ2-1, with D perhaps TRBD1 or TRBD2 (6 bases each). V was cut by 7 bases and J by 9 bases, with 28 bases left in between. The CDR3 sequence is 17 residues long. Looked up from germline, CDR1 is MDHEN and CDR2 is SYDVKM. The CDR3 coding sequence is TGTGCCAGCAAAGGCAGGGGAAGACTGGCGGGAATTGGTGAGCAGTTCTTC. Its translation: CASKGRGRLAGIGEQFF.

The chain joins TRBV14 to TRBJ2-7; 10 bases map to TRBD1. Germline V CDR1 and CDR2: SGHDN, FVKESK. The CDR3 has 16 amino acids. V was clipped by 0 bases and J by 4 bases; unmatched bases: 6. CDR3 sequence reads: CASSQDPGQGTYEQYF. CDR3 in DNA: TGTGCCAGCAGCCAAGATCCGGGACAGGGGACTTACGAGCAGTACTTC.

The DNA of the CDR3 is TGTGCCAGCTCACCAGGGGCCAGCGGAGAAGCTTTCTTT. Its protein is CASSPGASGEAFF. The chain employs TRBV18 and TRBJ1-1, with a tentative D call TRBD1 (5 bases). V lost 2 bases, J lost 8 bases, and 12 bases lay in between. Germline CDR1 is KGHSH and CDR2 is LQKENI. CDR3 length: 13 amino acids. Full variable domain (outside the CDR3, taken from reference TRBV18 and TRBJ1-1): NAGVMQNPRHLVRRRGQEARLRCSPMKGHSHVYWYRQLPEEGLKFMVYLQKENIIDESGMPKERFSAEFPKEGPSILRIQQVVRGDSAAYFCASSPGASGEAFFGQGTRLTVV.

The CDR3 loop is CASRGYYEQYF. CDR3 in DNA: TGTGCCAGCAGGGGGTACTACGAGCAGTACTTC. The gene calls are TRBV6-1 and TRBJ2-7; the D is unclear. This CDR3 has 11 residues. Germline loops: CDR1 MNHNS, CDR2 SASEGT. The V gene lost 6 bases and the J gene lost 3 bases, with 6 bases spanning the gap.

Worth noting for this clone: At one end the junction does not follow the germline gene, possibly because of a read error. This chain connects TRBV11-2 to TRBJ2-1; 9 nucleotides match TRBD2. The CDR3 loop spans 14 amino acids. Germline V gene lookup returns CDR1 SGHAT and CDR2 FQNNGV. The CDR3 region is CASSLAGVLVEQFF. The CDR3 coding sequence is TGTGCCAGCAGTTTAGCGGGAGTTCTTGTTGAGCAGTTCTTC.

J is TRBJ2-2 and V is TRBV7-6; 12 bases are a match to TRBD2. The length of the CDR3 is 16 residues. Per the germline V gene, CDR1 is SGHVS and CDR2 is FNYEAQ. The ends lost 3 bases at V and 6 bases at J; junction bases unmatched: 5. The CDR3 reads CASSFRTSGIAGELFF. DNA for the CDR3: TGTGCCAGCAGCTTCAGGACTAGCGGGATAGCCGGGGAGCTGTTTTTT.

The V and J genes are TRBV27 and TRBJ2-7, with D hard to call. This CDR3 spans 13 amino acids. Germline V gene lookup returns CDR1 MNHEY and CDR2 SMNVEV (reference sequence). V was cut by 0 bases and J by 3 bases, with 6 bases left in between. Here the CDR3 reads CASSLSPIYEQYF. CDR3 nucleotides: TGTGCCAGCAGTTTATCGCCTATCTACGAGCAGTACTTC.

The CDR3 reads CASSLYLDGEQFF. The DNA for the CDR3 is TGCGCCAGCAGCTTGTATCTAGACGGTGAGCAGTTCTTC. This chain links TRBV5-1 with TRBJ2-1; the D is unclear. V lost 1 base to trimming and J lost 9 bases, with 11 bases between them. Germline loops: CDR1 SGHRS, CDR2 YFSETQ. This CDR3 spans 13 amino acids.